One and the same sample provided the 19 T cell receptor beta chains below, sequenced in a study of cytomegalovirus exposure and HLA in healthy donors. The PCR was carried out with 60 Vbeta primers and 13 Jbeta primers. The table came from immunoSEQ multiplex PCR; TCRdb's copy has only in-frame clones and leaves some out. In the table there are some 200,000 clones, around 68% of which are singletons. Sequencing was carried out using PBMCs. These receptors were taken from a middle-aged man in good health and CMV-seronegative.

The chain links TRBV5-1 to TRBJ2-2; the match to TRBD1 covers 8 bases. CDR1 is SGHRS, CDR2 YFSETQ, per germline. V lost 0 bases and J lost 7; bases outside the gene matches: 11. CDR3 size: 17 residues. CDR3 protein: CASSLGAQGASGGELFF. In DNA form, the CDR3 reads TGCGCCAGCAGCTTGGGCGCGCAGGGGGCGAGTGGCGGGGAGCTGTTTTTT.

V and J are TRBV5-1 and TRBJ2-7; 9 positions match TRBD1. This CDR3 spans 17 amino acids. V was clipped by 0 bases and J by 4 bases; unmatched bases: 11. From germline, CDR1 is SGHRS and CDR2 YFSETQ. The CDR3 reads CASSLAPGQGGGYEQYF. The CDR3 DNA follows: TGCGCCAGCAGCTTGGCTCCGGGACAGGGCGGCGGTTACGAGCAGTACTTC.

This clone was seen a few times. V and J are TRBV21-1 and TRBJ2-5; no check of the table's D call, TRBD2, against the DNA was made. TRBV21-1 has pseudogene status. The CDR3 sequence is 13 residues long. The CDR3 spells CASSTGRMETQYF. The DNA for the CDR3 is TGTGCCAGCAGCACTGGGAGGATGGAGACCCAGTACTTC.

This clone has more than one count but fewer than ten. The chain is built from TRBV7-9 and TRBJ2-7; 11 bases are shared with TRBD1. Germline V CDR1 and CDR2: SEHNR, FQNEAQ (reference sequence). This CDR3 comprises 19 residues. The ends lost 1 base at V and 4 bases at J; junction bases unmatched: 15. In DNA form, the CDR3 reads TGTGCCAGCAGCTTAGTAGGACAGGGGGCGCGCGACTCGTGGTACGAGCAGTACTTC. The encoded protein is CASSLVGQGARDSWYEQYF.

A remark on this clone: A read error may account for a junction end that differs from germline. The chain links TRBV7-9 to TRBJ2-1; 7 bases line up with TRBD2. The CDR3 has 17 amino acids. Germline V CDR1 and CDR2: SEHNR, FQNEAQ (reference sequence). In DNA form, the CDR3 reads TGTTCCAGCAGCTTAGGGCTGACTAGCTCCCCCTACAATGAGCAGTTCTTC. Amino acids: CSSSLGLTSSPYNEQFF.

The chain links TRBV7-6 to TRBJ2-7; TRBD2 matches 7 bases. The ends lost 4 bases at V and 6 bases at J; junction bases unmatched: 9. Germline lookup yields CDR1 SGHVS and CDR2 FNYEAQ. This CDR3 is built from 14 residues. This chain's CDR3 is CASSSEGGVSEQYF. The CDR3 bases are TGTGCCAGCAGCTCCGAGGGAGGGGTGTCCGAGCAGTACTTC. Full variable domain (missing parts from reference TRBV7-6 and TRBJ2-7): GAGVSQSPRYKVTKRGQDVALRCDPISGHVSLYWYRQALGQGPEFLTYFNYEAQQDKSGLPNDRFSAERPEGSISTLTIQRTEQRDSAMYRCASSSEGGVSEQYFGPGTRLTVT.

This chain joins TRBV27 and TRBJ1-4; 7 positions agree with TRBD1. This CDR3 has 19 amino acids. Trimming at V came to 11 bases and at J to 0 bases, leaving 21 bases not matched to a gene. Germline V gives CDR1 MNHEY, CDR2 SMNVEV (reference sequence). The DNA for the CDR3 is TGTGCCGGCGGACTTTTGACAGGGTACGCCATTGCAACTAATGAAAAACTGTTTTTT. This encodes CAGGLLTGYAIATNEKLFF.

The J gene is TRBJ2-7, the V gene TRBV28; possibly TRBD2 for D (5 bases). The CDR3 totals 12 residues. Germline-derived CDR1 and CDR2 are MDHEN and SYDVKM. The V end lost 3 bases, the J end lost 6 bases, and 9 bases lay between the germline ends. The CDR3 loop reads CASSFGKIEQYF. CDR3 bases: TGTGCCAGCAGTTTCGGGAAAATCGAGCAGTACTTC.

The J gene is TRBJ1-4, the V gene TRBV7-2; D is uncertain. The CDR3 length is 15 residues. Germline-derived CDR1 and CDR2 are SGHTA and FQGNSA. The V end was cut by 5 bases, the J end by 0 bases, with 10 bases between. CDR3 loop: CASSRNIATNEKLFF. The CDR3 DNA reads TGTGCCAGCAGCCGAAACATCGCAACTAATGAAAAACTGTTTTTT.

The rearrangement uses TRBV19 and TRBJ2-2, with 8 bases fitting TRBD1. Per the germline V gene, CDR1 is LNHDA and CDR2 is SQIVND (reference sequence). This CDR3 region has 14 residues. With 4 bases clipped from V and 7 bases from J, the junction kept 5 bases outside the gene matches. CDR3 region: CASSTQGADGELFF. The DNA for the CDR3 is TGTGCCAGTAGTACGCAGGGGGCGGACGGGGAGCTGTTTTTT.

This clone has just a few counts. The rearrangement uses TRBV6-6 and TRBJ2-7; D unclear. Looked up from germline, CDR1 is MNHNY and CDR2 is SVGAGI (reference sequence). This CDR3 region has 12 residues. Trimming left V 5 bases short and J 2 bases short, with 7 bases between. This chain's CDR3 is CASSTRTYEQYF. In nucleotides, the CDR3 is TGTGCCAGCAGTACAAGAACCTACGAGCAGTACTTC.

J is TRBJ1-1 and V is TRBV5-1; the match to TRBD1 covers 7 bases. Trimming took 3 bases from V and 11 from J; bases not matched to a gene: 13. Germline CDR1 is SGHRS and CDR2 is YFSETQ. The CDR3 length is 14 residues. The CDR3 nucleotides read TGCGCCAGCAGCTGGGGACAGAGCCCTGCATGGGCTTTCTTT. The encoded protein is CASSWGQSPAWAFF.

This sequence joins TRBV5-4 and TRBJ2-1; 11 nucleotides agree with TRBD2. After removal of 5 bases from V and 4 bases from J, the junction contained 8 bases not matched to a gene. This CDR3 has 16 residues. Germline V gives CDR1 SGHNT, CDR2 YYREEE (reference sequence). The CDR3 bases are TGTGCCAGCAGGGGAGCGGGACTAGCGGCTTACAATGAGCAGTTCTTC. Its translation: CASRGAGLAAYNEQFF.

The table lists this clone with a few counts. This chain connects TRBV6-1 to TRBJ2-2; TRBD1 aligns across 10 bases. The ends lost 7 bases at V and 6 bases at J; junction bases unmatched: 5. The germline CDR1 and CDR2 sequences are MNHNS and SASEGT. The length of the CDR3 is 14 residues. The chain's CDR3 is CASMRTGGSGELFF. In DNA form, the CDR3 reads TGTGCCAGCATGAGGACAGGGGGATCCGGGGAGCTGTTTTTT.

The genes are TRBV30 and TRBJ1-5, with 9 bases matching TRBD1. The CDR3 is 16 amino acids. After removal of 0 bases from V and 6 bases from J, the junction contained 9 bases not matched to a gene. CDR1 is GTSNPN, CDR2 SVGIG, per germline (reference sequence). For the CDR3, the DNA is TGTGCCTGGAGTGTAAGGGCGACAGGGGGAGGTCAGCCCCAGCATTTT. This sequence encodes CAWSVRATGGGQPQHF.

This clone was picked up a small number of times. V is TRBV7-2 and J is TRBJ2-2; 9 bases align to TRBD1. CDR1 SGHTA and CDR2 FQGNSA come from the germline V gene. V was pared by 1 base and J by 6 bases, with 3 bases of the junction left unmatched. This CDR3 contains 15 residues. The CDR3 region has the DNA TGTGCCAGCAGCTTAGACAGGGGGCGGGCCGGGGAGCTGTTTTTT. Protein: CASSLDRGRAGELFF. Together with reference TRBV7-2 and TRBJ2-2, the CDR3 gives the full variable domain: GAGVSQSPSNKVTEKGKDVELRCDPISGHTALYWYRQSLGQGLEFLIYFQGNSAPDKSGLPSDRFSAERTGGSVSTLTIQRTQQEDSAVYLCASSLDRGRAGELFFGEGSRLTVL.

The chain carries TRBV7-2 and TRBJ2-1, with 7 bases aligning to TRBD1. CDR1 is SGHTA, CDR2 FQGNSA, per germline. The CDR3 totals 17 residues. V gave up 3 bases and J gave up 6 bases; unmatched junction bases: 14. In DNA form, the CDR3 reads TGTGCCAGCAGCTTCCGGGACAGTACTACGGCTGGCAATGAGCAGTTCTTC. This codes for CASSFRDSTTAGNEQFF.

The V gene is TRBV27, the J gene TRBJ2-3; 7 positions agree with TRBD1. This CDR3 has 16 residues. CDR1 is MNHEY and CDR2 is SMNVEV in the germline V gene (reference sequence). V gave up 5 bases and J gave up 1 base; unmatched junction bases: 9. The CDR3 DNA follows: TGTGCCAGCAGTGAAACAGGGGTGGAGGGCACAGATACGCAGTATTTT. This codes for CASSETGVEGTDTQYF.

V is TRBV14 and J is TRBJ1-3; D possibly corresponds to TRBD1 (5 bases). Trimming pared 0 bases from V and 5 bases from J, leaving 14 bases between. The germline V gene encodes CDR1 SGHDN and CDR2 FVKESK. The CDR3 is 16 amino acids. CDR3 in amino acids: CASSQDSGGKRNTIYF. As DNA, the CDR3 is TGTGCCAGCAGCCAAGATTCGGGGGGTAAAAGAAACACCATATATTTT.